This passage covers 20 T cell receptor beta chains from one sample sequenced in a study of CD8 T cells in Susac syndrome. Random hexamers were used to reverse transcribe about 0.45 to 1 ug of RNA. TCRdb reprocessed the immunoSEQ multiplex PCR reads via MiXCR and lists one record per CDR3 protein. The sample contains roughly 190,000 distinct CDR3 sequences, 95% of which appear only once. The specimen sequenced was CD8+ T cells from PBMCs. These receptors were collected from a human donor with Susac syndrome.

The rearrangement joins TRBV5-6 to TRBJ1-5; 7 bases line up with TRBD1. The CDR3 length is 14 residues. The V and J ends lost 4 bases and 7 bases, in that order; junction bases with no gene match: 8. From germline, CDR1 is SGHDT and CDR2 YYEEEE. The CDR3 DNA follows: TGTGCCAGCAGCACCGGGACAGAGAGCCAGCCCCAGCATTTT. Its translation is CASSTGTESQPQHF.

This chain links TRBV20-1 with TRBJ2-6; D not certain. Germline values: CDR1 DFQATT, CDR2 SNEGSKA (reference sequence). The CDR3 runs to 14 residues. Trimming stripped 3 bases from V and 2 bases from J, with 8 bases between. DNA of the CDR3: TGCAGTGCTAGCCCAGTACCTGGGGCCAACGTCCTGACTTTC. This translates into CSASPVPGANVLTF.

The chain employs TRBV15 and TRBJ2-5, with D possibly matching TRBD2 (7 bases). The CDR3 sequence is 16 residues long. The germline gives CDR1 LNHNV, CDR2 YYDKDF (reference sequence). V dropped 5 bases and J dropped 5 bases, with 21 bases sitting between them. This CDR3 reads CATSGSTRGAGETQYF. In nucleotides, the CDR3 is TGTGCCACCAGCGGGTCGACCCGGGGGGCTGGGGAGACCCAGTACTTC.

The chain combines TRBV5-6 with TRBJ2-1; 7 bases map to TRBD1. Trimming cost V 2 bases and J 8 bases; bases outside gene matches: 13. Germline CDR1 is SGHDT and CDR2 is YYEEEE. There are 16 residues in the CDR3. CDR3 sequence reads: CASSFLRDRVLDEQFF. In DNA form, the CDR3 reads TGTGCCAGCAGCTTCCTCCGAGACAGGGTTCTCGATGAGCAGTTCTTC.

V and J are TRBV7-2 and TRBJ2-3; 9 bases are shared with TRBD1. This CDR3 has 17 amino acids. The germline CDR1 and CDR2 sequences are SGHTA and FQGNSA. J gave up 1 base and V 5 bases, and 10 bases lay outside the gene matches. CDR3 coding DNA: TGTGCCAGCAGCCACATGACAGGGGGATTGGGCACAGATACGCAGTATTTT. It specifies CASSHMTGGLGTDTQYF.

This clonotype was counted a single time. The chain combines TRBV2 with TRBJ1-5, with TRBD1 identical over 9 bases. The CDR3 is 15 residues long. Germline CDR1 and CDR2: SNHLY and FYNNEI. J gave up 11 bases and V 5 bases, and 13 bases lay outside the gene matches. The DNA of the CDR3 is TGTGCCAGCAGTACCGGGACAGGGTACCTAACGTCCCAGCATTTT. It yields the protein CASSTGTGYLTSQHF.

The chain carries TRBV6-5 and TRBJ2-2; D may be TRBD2 (6 bases). CDR3 length: 11 amino acids. V lost 11 bases, J lost 6 bases, and 10 bases lay in between. In germline, CDR1 is MNHEY, CDR2 SVGAGI. DNA for the CDR3: TGTGCCGCTTCGGGAGCCGGGGAGCTGTTTTTT. Translation: CAASGAGELFF.

The gene calls are TRBV19 and TRBJ1-5; D perhaps matches TRBD1 (5 bases). This CDR3 is built from 15 residues. The germline V gene has CDR1 LNHDA and CDR2 SQIVND (reference sequence). Trimming removed 3 bases from V and 5 bases from J, with 14 bases in between. Here the CDR3 reads CASSMDDSPYQPQHF. The CDR3 nucleotides are TGTGCCAGTAGTATGGATGACAGTCCGTATCAGCCCCAGCATTTT. Full variable domain (outside the CDR3, taken from reference TRBV19 and TRBJ1-5): DGGITQSPKYLFRKEGQNVTLSCEQNLNHDAMYWYRQDPGQGLRLIYYSQIVNDFQKGDIAEGYSVSREKKESFPLTVTSAQKNPTAFYLCASSMDDSPYQPQHFGDGTRLSIL.

V and J are TRBV15 and TRBJ1-1; D may be TRBD1 (6 bases). V was clipped by 3 bases and J by 11 bases, with 22 bases between them. Germline V gene lookup returns CDR1 LNHNV and CDR2 YYDKDF (reference sequence). The CDR3 is 15 amino acids. In DNA form, the CDR3 reads TGTGCCACCAGCAGCCCCGCGGGGGGCAGAAGTATGGCTTTCTTT. Translation gives CATSSPAGGRSMAFF.

This clonotype was counted a single time. The chain is built from TRBV20-1 and TRBJ2-1; 11 bases agree with TRBD2. CDR3 size: 14 residues. V trimming: 0 bases; J trimming: 6 bases; junction bases outside the gene matches: 1. CDR1 and CDR2 (germline): DFQATT, SNEGSKA (reference sequence). This CDR3 is CSARDSGRANEQFF. CDR3 bases: TGCAGTGCTAGAGATAGCGGGAGGGCCAATGAGCAGTTCTTC.

The CDR3 protein is CASSLGLLEQYF. The CDR3 coding sequence is TGTGCCAGCAGCCTGGGACTCCTTGAGCAGTACTTC. V usage is TRBV5-6 and J usage is TRBJ2-7; TRBD2 is a possible D gene (6 bases). The CDR3 is made up of 12 amino acids. From germline, CDR1 is SGHDT and CDR2 YYEEEE. Trimming shortened V by 4 bases and J by 7 bases, and 12 bases separated the two germline ends.

This clonotype is a singleton in its sample. The chain combines TRBV29-1 with TRBJ1-1; D gene uncertain. V lost 2 bases, J lost 3 bases, and 10 bases lay in between. The CDR3 runs to 13 residues. Germline V gene lookup returns CDR1 SQVTM and CDR2 ANQGSEA. Written as DNA, the CDR3 is TGCAGCGTTGAACTCCCCCTGCACACTGAAGCTTTCTTT. This sequence encodes CSVELPLHTEAFF.

J is TRBJ2-1 and V is TRBV9; D perhaps matches TRBD2 (6 bases). V was pared by 0 bases and J by 3 bases, with 10 bases between. The germline CDR1 and CDR2 sequences are SGDLS and YYNGEE. CDR3 length: 15 residues. The CDR3 nucleotides are TGTGCCAGCAGCGTAGGTCCTAGCGTCTACAATGAGCAGTTCTTC. Amino acids: CASSVGPSVYNEQFF.

This clonotype showed up just a few times. In nucleotides, the CDR3 is TGTGCCAGCAGCTTAGGTCGGAGCAATCAGCCCCAGCATTTT. The encoded protein is CASSLGRSNQPQHF. The rearrangement links TRBV13 to TRBJ1-5; D is uncertain. CDR3 length: 14 residues. The V gene's germline CDR1 is PRHDT and CDR2 FYEKMQ (reference sequence). Trimming took off 0 bases at V and 1 base at J, with 4 bases between the two ends.

The gene calls are TRBV9 and TRBJ2-1; D is possibly TRBD2 (6 bases). This CDR3 contains 16 residues. V was shortened by 0 bases and J by 7 bases, with 17 bases between the two germline ends. Germline V gene sequence: CDR1 SGDLS, CDR2 YYNGEE. CDR3 amino acids: CASSVEGTALANEQFF. CDR3 DNA sequence: TGTGCCAGCAGCGTAGAGGGGACTGCCCTCGCTAATGAGCAGTTCTTC.

This clonotype came up once. The chain uses TRBV2 and TRBJ2-1; TRBD1 agrees at 8 bases. With 4 bases clipped from V and 0 bases from J, the junction kept 5 bases outside the gene matches. This CDR3 has 16 residues. Germline values: CDR1 SNHLY, CDR2 FYNNEI. In DNA form, the CDR3 reads TGTGCCAGCAGTGCACAGGACAGGGACTCCTACAATGAGCAGTTCTTC. Residues: CASSAQDRDSYNEQFF.

This chain connects TRBV6-6 to TRBJ2-1, with a possible D match to TRBD2 (6 bases). Trimming shortened V by 5 bases and J by 3 bases, and 11 bases separated the two germline ends. The V gene's germline CDR1 is MNHNY and CDR2 SVGAGI (reference sequence). The CDR3 runs to 14 residues. The CDR3 DNA follows: TGTGCCAGCAGTCCGGGGGACGGCTACAATGAGCAGTTCTTC. Translated: CASSPGDGYNEQFF.

The chain links TRBV11-2 to TRBJ1-6; TRBD1 agrees at 7 bases. This CDR3 has 15 residues. V shed 7 bases, J shed 10 bases, and the junction held 13 bases outside the gene matches. Germline lookup yields CDR1 SGHAT and CDR2 FQNNGV. CDR3 loop: CASTPTGFAGSPLHF. In nucleotides, the CDR3 is TGTGCCAGCACCCCGACAGGGTTCGCTGGATCACCCCTCCACTTT.

J is TRBJ2-5 and V is TRBV4-2; D gene uncertain. This CDR3 spans 12 amino acids. Trimming stripped 1 base from V and 2 bases from J, with 2 bases between. Germline V lookup: CDR1 LGHNA, CDR2 YNFKEQ. CDR3 DNA: TGTGCCAGCAGCCAAGGTCAAGAGACCCAGTACTTC. Its translation is CASSQGQETQYF.

The V and J genes are TRBV27 and TRBJ1-5; 7 bases line up with TRBD1. Losses at the gene ends were 6 bases for V and 5 bases for J; bases not matched to a gene: 7. The CDR3 loop spans 14 amino acids. Germline loops: CDR1 MNHEY, CDR2 SMNVEV (reference sequence). In nucleotides, the CDR3 is TGTGCCAGCAGACCAACAGGGGCCGATCAGCCCCAGCATTTT. As protein: CASRPTGADQPQHF.